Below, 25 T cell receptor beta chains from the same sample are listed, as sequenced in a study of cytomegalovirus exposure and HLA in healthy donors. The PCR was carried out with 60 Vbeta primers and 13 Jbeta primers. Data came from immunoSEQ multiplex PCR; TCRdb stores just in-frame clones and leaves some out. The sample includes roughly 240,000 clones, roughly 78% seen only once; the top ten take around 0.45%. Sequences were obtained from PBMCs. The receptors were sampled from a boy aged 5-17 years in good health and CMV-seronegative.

CDR3 DNA sequence: TGTGCCAGCAGTTACTTTCGGGGGGCTGGCGGAAACACCATATATTTT. Protein sequence: CASSYFRGAGGNTIYF. The chain couples TRBV6-5 to TRBJ1-3, with a weak D call TRBD1 (6 bases). The germline CDR1 and CDR2 sequences are MNHEY and SVGAGI. The V gene lost 1 base and the J gene lost 4 bases, with 14 bases spanning the gap. The CDR3 length is 16 residues.

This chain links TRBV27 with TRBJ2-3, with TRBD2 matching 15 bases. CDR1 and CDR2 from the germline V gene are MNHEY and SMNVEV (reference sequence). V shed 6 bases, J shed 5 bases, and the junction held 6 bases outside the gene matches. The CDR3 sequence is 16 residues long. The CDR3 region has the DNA TGTGCCAGCAGCCGGACTAGCGGGGGGGCAGTAGATACGCAGTATTTT. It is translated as CASSRTSGGAVDTQYF.

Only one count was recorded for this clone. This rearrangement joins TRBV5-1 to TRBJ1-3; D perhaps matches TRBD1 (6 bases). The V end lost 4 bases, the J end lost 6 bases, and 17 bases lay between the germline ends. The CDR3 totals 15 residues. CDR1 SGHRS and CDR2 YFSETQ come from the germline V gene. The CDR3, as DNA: TGCGCCAGCAGCGTGCTTGCGGGGGGCGAAAACACCATATATTTT. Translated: CASSVLAGGENTIYF.

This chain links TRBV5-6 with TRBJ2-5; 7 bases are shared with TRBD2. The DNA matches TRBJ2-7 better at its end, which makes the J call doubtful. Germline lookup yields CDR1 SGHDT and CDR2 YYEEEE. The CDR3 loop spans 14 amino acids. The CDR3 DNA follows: TGTGCCAGCAGCTTGGCCGGGAGGTTCTACGAGCAGTACTTC. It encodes CASSLAGRFYEQYF.

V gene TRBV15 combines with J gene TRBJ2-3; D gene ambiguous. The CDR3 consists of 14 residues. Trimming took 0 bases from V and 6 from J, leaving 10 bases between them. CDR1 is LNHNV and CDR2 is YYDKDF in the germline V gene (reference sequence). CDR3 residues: CATSRDQSGDTQYF. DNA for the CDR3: TGTGCCACCAGCAGAGATCAGTCCGGGGATACGCAGTATTTT.

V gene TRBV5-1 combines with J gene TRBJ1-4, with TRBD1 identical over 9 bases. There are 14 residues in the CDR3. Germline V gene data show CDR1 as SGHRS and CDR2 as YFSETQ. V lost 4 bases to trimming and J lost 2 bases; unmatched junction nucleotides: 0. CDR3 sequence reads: CASSGTGTNEKLFF. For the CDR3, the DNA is TGCGCCAGCAGCGGGACAGGGACTAATGAAAAACTGTTTTTT.

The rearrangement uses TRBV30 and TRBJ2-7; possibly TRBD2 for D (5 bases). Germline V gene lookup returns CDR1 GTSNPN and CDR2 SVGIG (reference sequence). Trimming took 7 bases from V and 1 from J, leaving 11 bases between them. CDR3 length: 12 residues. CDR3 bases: TGTGCCTCTGAGGGCTTATCCTACGAGCAGTACTTC. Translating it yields CASEGLSYEQYF.

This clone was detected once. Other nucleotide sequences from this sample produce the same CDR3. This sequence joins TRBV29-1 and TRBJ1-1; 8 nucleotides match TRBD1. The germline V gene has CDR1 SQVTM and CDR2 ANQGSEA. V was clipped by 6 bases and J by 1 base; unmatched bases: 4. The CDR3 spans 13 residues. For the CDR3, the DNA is TGCAGCGTCGGACAGGGTGGGAACACTGAAGCTTTCTTT. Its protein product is CSVGQGGNTEAFF.

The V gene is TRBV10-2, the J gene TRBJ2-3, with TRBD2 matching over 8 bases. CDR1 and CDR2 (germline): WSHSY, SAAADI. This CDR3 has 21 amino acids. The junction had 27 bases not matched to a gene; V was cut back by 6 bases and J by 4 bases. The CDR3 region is CASRGLTGTSGIDGLPDTQYF. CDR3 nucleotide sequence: TGCGCCAGCAGGGGACTAACCGGGACTAGTGGCATTGATGGGTTACCAGATACGCAGTATTTT.

The CDR3 nucleotides are TGTGCCAGCAGCTTAACAGGGGATGAGCAGTTCTTC. Translating gives CASSLTGDEQFF. The J gene is TRBJ2-1, the V gene TRBV7-9; 7 bases fit TRBD1. V shed 2 bases and J 8 bases; nucleotides not matched to a gene: 0. Germline CDR1 reads SEHNR; CDR2 reads FQNEAQ (reference sequence). The length of the CDR3 is 12 residues. Drawing the rest from reference TRBV7-9 and TRBJ2-1, the complete variable domain is DTGVSQNPRHKITKRGQNVTFRCDPISEHNRLYWYRQTLGQGPEFLTYFQNEAQLEKSRLLSDRFSAERPKGSFSTLEIQRTEQGDSAMYLCASSLTGDEQFFGPGTRLTVL.

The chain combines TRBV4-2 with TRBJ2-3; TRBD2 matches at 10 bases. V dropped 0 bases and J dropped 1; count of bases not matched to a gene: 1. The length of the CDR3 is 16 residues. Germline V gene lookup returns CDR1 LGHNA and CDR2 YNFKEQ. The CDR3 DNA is TGTGCCAGCAGCCAAGACGGGACTAGCGGCACAGATACGCAGTATTTT. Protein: CASSQDGTSGTDTQYF.

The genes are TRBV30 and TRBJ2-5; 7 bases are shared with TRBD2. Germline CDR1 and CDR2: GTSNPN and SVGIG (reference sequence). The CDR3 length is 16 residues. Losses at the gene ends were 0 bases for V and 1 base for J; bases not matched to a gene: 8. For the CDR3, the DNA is TGTGCCTGGAGTGTGGGAGGGTACGCAGGCCAAGAGACCCAGTACTTC. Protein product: CAWSVGGYAGQETQYF.

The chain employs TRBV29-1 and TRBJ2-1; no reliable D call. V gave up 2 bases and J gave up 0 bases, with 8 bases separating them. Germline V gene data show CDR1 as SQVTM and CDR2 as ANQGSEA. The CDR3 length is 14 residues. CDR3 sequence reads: CSVEPSPSYNEQFF. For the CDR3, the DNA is TGCAGCGTTGAACCCTCCCCCTCCTACAATGAGCAGTTCTTC.

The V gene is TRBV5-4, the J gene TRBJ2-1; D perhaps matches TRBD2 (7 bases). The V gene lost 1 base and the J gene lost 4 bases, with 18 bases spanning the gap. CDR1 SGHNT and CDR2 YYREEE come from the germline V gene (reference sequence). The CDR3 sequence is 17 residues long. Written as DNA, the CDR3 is TGTGCCAGCAGCTTGTGGGGGCCCAGCGGGGTTTACAATGAGCAGTTCTTC. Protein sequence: CASSLWGPSGVYNEQFF.

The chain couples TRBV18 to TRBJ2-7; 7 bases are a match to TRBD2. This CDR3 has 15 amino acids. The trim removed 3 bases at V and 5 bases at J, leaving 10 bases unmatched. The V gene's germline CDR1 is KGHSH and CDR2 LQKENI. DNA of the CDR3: TGTGCCAGCTCACCGACCGGGACTATGTCCCACGAGCAGTACTTC. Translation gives CASSPTGTMSHEQYF.

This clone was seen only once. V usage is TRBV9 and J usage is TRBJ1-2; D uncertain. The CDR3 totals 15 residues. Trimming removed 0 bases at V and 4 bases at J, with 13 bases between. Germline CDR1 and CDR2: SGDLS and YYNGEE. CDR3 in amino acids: CASSVATGSGYGYTF. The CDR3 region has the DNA TGTGCCAGCAGCGTAGCTACTGGGTCGGGCTATGGCTACACCTTC.

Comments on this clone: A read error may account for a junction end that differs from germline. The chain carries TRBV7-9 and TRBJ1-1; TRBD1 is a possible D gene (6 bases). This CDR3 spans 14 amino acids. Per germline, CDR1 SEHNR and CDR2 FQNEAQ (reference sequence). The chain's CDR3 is CSSSLGGVHTEAFF. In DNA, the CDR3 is TGTTCCAGCAGCTTAGGGGGGGTACACACTGAAGCTTTCTTT.

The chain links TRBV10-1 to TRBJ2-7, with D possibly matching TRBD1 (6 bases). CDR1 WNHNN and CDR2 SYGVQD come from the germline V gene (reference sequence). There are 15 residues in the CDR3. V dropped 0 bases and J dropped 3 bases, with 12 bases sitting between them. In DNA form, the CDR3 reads TGCGCCAGCAGTGAGTCTCTAGGGGGATTCTACGAGCAGTACTTC. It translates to CASSESLGGFYEQYF.

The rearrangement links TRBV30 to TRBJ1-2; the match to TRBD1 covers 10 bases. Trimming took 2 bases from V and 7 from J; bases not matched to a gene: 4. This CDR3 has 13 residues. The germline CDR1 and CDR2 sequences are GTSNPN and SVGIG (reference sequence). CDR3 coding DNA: TGTGCCTGGAGTAGACAGGGGGCGAGTGGCTACACCTTC. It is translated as CAWSRQGASGYTF.

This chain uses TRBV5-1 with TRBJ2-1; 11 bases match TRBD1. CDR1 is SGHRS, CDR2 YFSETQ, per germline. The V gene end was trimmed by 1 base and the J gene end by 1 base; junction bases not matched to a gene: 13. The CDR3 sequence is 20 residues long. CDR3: CASSLSGTGGWSGSYNEQFF. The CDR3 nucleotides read TGCGCCAGCAGCTTGTCAGGGACAGGGGGTTGGAGTGGGTCCTACAATGAGCAGTTCTTC. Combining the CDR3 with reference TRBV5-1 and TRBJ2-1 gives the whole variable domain KAGVTQTPRYLIKTRGQQVTLSCSPISGHRSVSWYQQTPGQGLQFLFEYFSETQRNKGNFPGRFSGRQFSNSRSEMNVSTLELGDSALYLCASSLSGTGGWSGSYNEQFFGPGTRLTVL.

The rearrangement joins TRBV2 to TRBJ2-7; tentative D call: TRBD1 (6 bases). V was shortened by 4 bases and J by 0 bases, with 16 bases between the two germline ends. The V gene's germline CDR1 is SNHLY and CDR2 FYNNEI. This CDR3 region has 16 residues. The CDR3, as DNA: TGTGCCAGCAGTGGTCCGTCGGGACACTTCTCCTACGAGCAGTACTTC. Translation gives CASSGPSGHFSYEQYF.

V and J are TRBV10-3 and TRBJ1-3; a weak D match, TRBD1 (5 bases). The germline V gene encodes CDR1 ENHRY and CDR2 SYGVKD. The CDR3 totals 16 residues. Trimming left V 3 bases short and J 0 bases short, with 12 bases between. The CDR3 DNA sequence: TGTGCCATCAGTGAAACAGGCATCAGCTCTGGAAACACCATATATTTT. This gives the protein CAISETGISSGNTIYF.

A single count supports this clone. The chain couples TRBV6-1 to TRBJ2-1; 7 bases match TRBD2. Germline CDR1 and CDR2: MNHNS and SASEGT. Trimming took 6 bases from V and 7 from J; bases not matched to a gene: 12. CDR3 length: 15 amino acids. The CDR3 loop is CASRRSAGVRNEQFF. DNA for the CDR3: TGTGCCAGCAGACGAAGTGCGGGAGTGCGGAATGAGCAGTTCTTC.

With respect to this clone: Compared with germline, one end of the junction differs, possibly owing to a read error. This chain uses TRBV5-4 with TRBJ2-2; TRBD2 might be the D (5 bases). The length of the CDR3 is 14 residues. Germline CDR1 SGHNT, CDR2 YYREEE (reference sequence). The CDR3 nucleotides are TGTGCCAGCAGCTTGGCTCACAGCACCGGGGAGCTATTTTTT. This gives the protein CASSLAHSTGELFF.

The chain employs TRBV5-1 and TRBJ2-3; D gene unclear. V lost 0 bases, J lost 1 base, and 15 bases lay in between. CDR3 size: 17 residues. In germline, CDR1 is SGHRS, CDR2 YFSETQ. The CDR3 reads CASSLEGDKSRTDTQYF. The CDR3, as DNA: TGCGCCAGCAGCTTGGAAGGAGATAAATCACGCACAGATACGCAGTATTTT.